This T cell receptor (beta chain) was documented in a study of blood T cell repertoires in COVID-19. Study information: Samples of COVID-19 (acute and convalescent) were obtained from the United States, Italy and Spain. PBMCs, B-cell-depleted T cells, or T cells were the source of the cDNA or gDNA that made up the material.

The assay was immunoSEQ multiplex PCR, and TCRdb's table has in-frame clones only and misses some. The sample has about 150,000 clones, approximately 81% seen once. The CDR3 consists of 19 residues. Germline V CDR1 and CDR2: SGHKS, YYEKEE (reference sequence). Trimming cost V 2 bases and J 0 bases; bases outside gene matches: 8. This chain connects TRBV5-5 to TRBJ2-2, with TRBD2 identical over 12 bases. The TCR was taken from a human donor in a cohort sampled during active COVID-19. The sequenced material came from peripheral blood. CDR3 amino acids: CASSLLGLAGLPNTGELFF. The CDR3 DNA reads TGTGCCAGCAGCTTACTAGGACTAGCGGGGTTACCGAACACCGGGGAGCTGTTTTTT.